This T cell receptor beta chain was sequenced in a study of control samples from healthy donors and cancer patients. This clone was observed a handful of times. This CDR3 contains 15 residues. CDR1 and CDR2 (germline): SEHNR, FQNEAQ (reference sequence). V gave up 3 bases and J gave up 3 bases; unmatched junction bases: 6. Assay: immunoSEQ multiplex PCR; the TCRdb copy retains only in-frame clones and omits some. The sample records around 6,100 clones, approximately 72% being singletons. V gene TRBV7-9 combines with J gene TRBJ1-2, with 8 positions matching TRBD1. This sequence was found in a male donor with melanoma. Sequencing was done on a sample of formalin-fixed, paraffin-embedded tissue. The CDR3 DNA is TGTGCCAGCAGCTTGGACGGGACAGGAGACTATGGCTACACCTTC. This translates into CASSLDGTGDYGYTF.